The clone carrying this TCR beta chain was counted a single time. Repertoires were generated with immunoSEQ multiplex PCR, while TCRdb's copy carries only in-frame clones and drops some. In the table there are fewer than 200,000 clones, 80% of which are singletons. This specimen belongs to a study of blood T cell repertoires in COVID-19. Study-level information: In each case, the material was cDNA or gDNA derived from T cells, B-cell-depleted T cells, or PBMCs.

The CDR3 extends over 16 amino acids. CDR1 and CDR2 (germline): LGHNA, YSLEER. The V end lost 0 bases, the J end lost 5 bases, and 15 bases lay between the germline ends. The rearrangement links TRBV4-3 to TRBJ2-3; TRBD2 might be the D (6 bases). The TCR was taken from a man aged 60-69 years with acute or convalescent COVID-19. The sequencing input was peripheral blood. The CDR3 coding sequence is TGCGCCAGCAGCCAAGATTGGGCCACGGGGGTAGATACGCAGTATTTT. It codes for CASSQDWATGVDTQYF.